This T cell receptor beta chain came from a study of molecular identifiers for immune sequencing clone quantification. From germline, CDR1 is GTSNPN and CDR2 SVGIG (reference sequence). Trimming took 3 bases from V and 7 from J, leaving 10 bases between them. This CDR3 comprises 11 residues. From roughly 20,000 to 1,000,000 sorted cells, naive CD8 libraries were generated with 10%, 30% or 50% RNA. TCRdb re-called the PCR reads through MiXCR, storing one row per CDR3 protein. The repertoire consists of approximately 630,000 distinct CDR3 sequences, with roughly 27% occurring once and the leading ten covering about 0.84%. With respect to this clonotype: This may be a read error, as it is one base from a much larger clone. The conserved closing phenylalanine or tryptophan is absent in this CDR3, likely reflecting a read error.

This sequence was found in a human donor in good health. Some libraries in this study had Jurkat cell RNA spiked in. The chain has TRBV30 and TRBJ2-7; D unresolved. The sequenced material came from naive CD8+ T cells from blood, with Jurkat cell RNA spiked in. Subset here: FACS-sorted CD8+CD4-CCR7+CD45RA+ naive T cells. CDR3 residues: CAWSKISEQYI. In DNA, the CDR3 is TGTGCCTGGAGCAAGATCTCGGAGCAGTACATC.